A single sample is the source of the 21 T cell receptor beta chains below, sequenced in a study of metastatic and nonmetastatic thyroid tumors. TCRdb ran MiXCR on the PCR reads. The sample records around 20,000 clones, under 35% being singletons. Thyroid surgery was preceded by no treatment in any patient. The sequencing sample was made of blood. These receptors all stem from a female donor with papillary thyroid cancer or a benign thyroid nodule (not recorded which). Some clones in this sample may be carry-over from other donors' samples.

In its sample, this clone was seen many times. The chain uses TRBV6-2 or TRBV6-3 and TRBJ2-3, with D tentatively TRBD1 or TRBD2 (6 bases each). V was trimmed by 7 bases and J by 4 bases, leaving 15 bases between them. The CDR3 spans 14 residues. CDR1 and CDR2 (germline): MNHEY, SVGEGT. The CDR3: CASIRGSGADTQYF. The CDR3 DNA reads TGTGCCAGCATCAGGGGCTCGGGGGCAGATACGCAGTATTTT.

CDR3: CASSPQRNGRAVDTQYF. In DNA form, the CDR3 reads TGTGCCAGCTCACCACAACGAAACGGGAGGGCAGTAGATACGCAGTATTTT. The chain is built from TRBV18 and TRBJ2-3; 8 nucleotides align to TRBD2. The CDR3 contains 17 residues. Germline CDR1 and CDR2: KGHSH and LQKENI. Trimming removed 1 base from V and 5 bases from J; junction bases left unmatched: 11.

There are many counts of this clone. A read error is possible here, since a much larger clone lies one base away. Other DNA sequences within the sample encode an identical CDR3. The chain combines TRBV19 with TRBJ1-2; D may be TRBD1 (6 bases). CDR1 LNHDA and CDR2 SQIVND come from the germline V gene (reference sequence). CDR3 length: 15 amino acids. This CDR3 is CASRLRTGSTYGYTF. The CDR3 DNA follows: TGCGCCAGTAGGCTAAGAACAGGGTCCACTTATGGCTACACCTTC.

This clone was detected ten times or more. The CDR3 nucleotides are TGTGCCAGCAGCATCGGACAGGGGTCAGATACGCAGTATTTT. Encoded protein: CASSIGQGSDTQYF. The V gene is TRBV9, the J gene TRBJ2-3; 9 bases are shared with TRBD1. Germline trimming cut 4 bases from V and 4 bases from J; bases unmatched to any gene: 4. CDR1 and CDR2 from the germline V gene are SGDLS and YYNGEE. CDR3 length equals 14 residues. The complete variable domain, with remaining parts taken from reference TRBV9 and TRBJ2-3, reads DSGVTQTPKHLITATGQRVTLRCSPRSGDLSVYWYQQSLDQGLQFLIQYYNGEERAKGNILERFSAQQFPDLHSELNLSSLELGDSALYFCASSIGQGSDTQYFGPGTRLTVL.

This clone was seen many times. This chain's CDR3 is CASSQEAGVNEQFF. In nucleotides, the CDR3 is TGTGCCAGCAGCCAAGAGGCGGGAGTCAATGAGCAGTTCTTC. V usage is TRBV3-1 and J usage is TRBJ2-1; 7 nucleotides align to TRBD2. The J segment lost 6 bases and the V segment lost 0 bases, leaving 2 bases of the junction unmatched. There are 14 residues in the CDR3. The germline V gene has CDR1 LGHDT and CDR2 YNNKEL (reference sequence).

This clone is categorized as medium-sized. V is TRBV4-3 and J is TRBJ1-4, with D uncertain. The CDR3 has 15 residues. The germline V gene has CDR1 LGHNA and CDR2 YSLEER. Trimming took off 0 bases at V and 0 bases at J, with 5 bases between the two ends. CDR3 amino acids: CASSQDWTTNEKLFF. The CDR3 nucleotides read TGCGCCAGCAGCCAAGATTGGACAACTAATGAAAAACTGTTTTTT.

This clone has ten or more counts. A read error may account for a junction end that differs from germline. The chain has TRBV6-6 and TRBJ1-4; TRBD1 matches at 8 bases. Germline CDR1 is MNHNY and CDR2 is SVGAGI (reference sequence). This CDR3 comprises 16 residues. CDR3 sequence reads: CASSYTPDRAKEKLFF. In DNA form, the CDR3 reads TGTGCCAGCAGTTACACCCCGGACAGGGCTAAGGAAAAACTGTTTTTT.

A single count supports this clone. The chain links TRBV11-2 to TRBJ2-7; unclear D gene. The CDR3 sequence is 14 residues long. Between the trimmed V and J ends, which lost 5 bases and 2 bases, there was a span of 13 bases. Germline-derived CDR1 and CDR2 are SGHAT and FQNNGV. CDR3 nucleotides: TGTGCCAGCAGCCTATACCTCGGACCCTACGAGCAGTACTTC. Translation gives CASSLYLGPYEQYF.

CDR3 region: CASSLEGTSGSNEQYF. CDR3 coding DNA: TGCGCCAGCAGCTTGGAGGGGACTAGCGGGAGTAACGAGCAGTACTTC. The chain employs TRBV5-1 and TRBJ2-7, with TRBD2 identical over 14 bases. V shed 0 bases, J shed 5 bases, and the junction held 4 bases outside the gene matches. Looked up from germline, CDR1 is SGHRS and CDR2 is YFSETQ. This CDR3 is built from 16 residues.

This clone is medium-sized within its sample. Here the CDR3 DNA reads TGTGCCAGCAGCCAATCCCTGGGCGGGTACGACGAGCAGTACTTC. It is translated as CASSQSLGGYDEQYF. V gene TRBV4-2 combines with J gene TRBJ2-7; TRBD2 is a possible D gene (5 bases). Trimming took off 2 bases at V and 5 bases at J, with 16 bases between the two ends. Germline V CDR1 and CDR2: LGHNA, YNFKEQ. This CDR3 region has 15 residues.

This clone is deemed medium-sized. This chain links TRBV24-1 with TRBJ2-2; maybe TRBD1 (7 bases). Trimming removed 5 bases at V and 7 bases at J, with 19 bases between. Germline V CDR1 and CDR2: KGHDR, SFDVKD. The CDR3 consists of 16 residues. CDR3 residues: CATSAGQPGEDGELFF. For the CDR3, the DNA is TGTGCCACCAGTGCGGGACAGCCCGGGGAGGACGGGGAGCTGTTTTTT.

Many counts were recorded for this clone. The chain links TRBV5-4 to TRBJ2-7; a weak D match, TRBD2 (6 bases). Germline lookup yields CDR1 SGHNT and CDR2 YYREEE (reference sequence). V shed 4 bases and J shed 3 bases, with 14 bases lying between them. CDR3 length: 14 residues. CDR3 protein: CASSLGSGLYEQYF. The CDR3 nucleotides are TGTGCCAGCAGCCTCGGGAGCGGTCTCTACGAGCAGTACTTC.

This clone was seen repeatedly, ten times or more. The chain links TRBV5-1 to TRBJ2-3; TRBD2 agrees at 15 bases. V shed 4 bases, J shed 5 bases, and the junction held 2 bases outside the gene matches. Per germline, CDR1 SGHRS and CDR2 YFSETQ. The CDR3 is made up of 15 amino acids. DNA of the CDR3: TGCGCCAGCAGCAAGGGACTAGCGGGAGGAGATACGCAGTATTTT. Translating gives CASSKGLAGGDTQYF.

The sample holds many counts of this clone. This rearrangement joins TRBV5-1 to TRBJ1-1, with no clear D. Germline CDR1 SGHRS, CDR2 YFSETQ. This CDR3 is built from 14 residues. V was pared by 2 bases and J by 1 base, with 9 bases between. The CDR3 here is CASSFRPQNTEAFF. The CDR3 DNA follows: TGCGCCAGCAGCTTTCGGCCCCAGAACACTGAAGCTTTCTTT. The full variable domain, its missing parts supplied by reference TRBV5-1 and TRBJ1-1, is KAGVTQTPRYLIKTRGQQVTLSCSPISGHRSVSWYQQTPGQGLQFLFEYFSETQRNKGNFPGRFSGRQFSNSRSEMNVSTLELGDSALYLCASSFRPQNTEAFFGQGTRLTVV.

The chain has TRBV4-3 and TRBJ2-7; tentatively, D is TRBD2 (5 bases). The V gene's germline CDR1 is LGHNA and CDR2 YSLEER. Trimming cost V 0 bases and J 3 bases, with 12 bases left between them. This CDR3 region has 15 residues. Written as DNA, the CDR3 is TGCGCCAGCAGCCAAGATAGTGGACTGTACTACGAGCAGTACTTC. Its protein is CASSQDSGLYYEQYF.

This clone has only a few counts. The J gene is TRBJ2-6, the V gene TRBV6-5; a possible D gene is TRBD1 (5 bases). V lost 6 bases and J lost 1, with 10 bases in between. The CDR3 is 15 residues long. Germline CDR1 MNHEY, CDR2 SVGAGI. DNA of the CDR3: TGTGCCAGCAGGTACCAGGGATCTGGGGCCAACGTCCTGACTTTC. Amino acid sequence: CASRYQGSGANVLTF.

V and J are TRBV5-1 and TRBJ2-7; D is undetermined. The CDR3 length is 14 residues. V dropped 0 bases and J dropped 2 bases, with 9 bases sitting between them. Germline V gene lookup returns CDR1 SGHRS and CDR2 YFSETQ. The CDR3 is CASSLALGTYEQYF. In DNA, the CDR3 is TGCGCCAGCAGCTTGGCCCTGGGAACCTACGAGCAGTACTTC.

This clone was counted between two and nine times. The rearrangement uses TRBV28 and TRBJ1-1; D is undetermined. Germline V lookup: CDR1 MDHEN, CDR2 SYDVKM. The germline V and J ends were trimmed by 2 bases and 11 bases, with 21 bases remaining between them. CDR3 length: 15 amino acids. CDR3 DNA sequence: TGTGCCAGCAGTTTACTGAAGGCCTCTGGTCCGGGGGCTTTCTTT. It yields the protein CASSLLKASGPGAFF.

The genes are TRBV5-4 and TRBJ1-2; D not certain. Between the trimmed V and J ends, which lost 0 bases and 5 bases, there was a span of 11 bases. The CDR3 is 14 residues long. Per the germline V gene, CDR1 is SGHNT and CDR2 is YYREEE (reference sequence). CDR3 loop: CASSLGGGEYGYTF. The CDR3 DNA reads TGTGCCAGCAGCTTGGGCGGTGGGGAATATGGCTACACCTTC.

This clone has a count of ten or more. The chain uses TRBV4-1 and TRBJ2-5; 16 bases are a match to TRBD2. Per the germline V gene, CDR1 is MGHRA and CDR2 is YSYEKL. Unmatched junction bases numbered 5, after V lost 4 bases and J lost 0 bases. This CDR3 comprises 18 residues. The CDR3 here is CASSPGLAGGGYQETQYF. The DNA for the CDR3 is TGCGCCAGCAGCCCGGGACTAGCGGGAGGGGGGTACCAAGAGACCCAGTACTTC.

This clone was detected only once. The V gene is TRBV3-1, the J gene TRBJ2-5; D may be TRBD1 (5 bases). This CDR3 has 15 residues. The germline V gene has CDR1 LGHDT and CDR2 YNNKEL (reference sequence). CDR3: CVGSQDPGKGETQYF. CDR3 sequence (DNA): TGTGTCGGTAGCCAAGACCCAGGGAAGGGGGAGACCCAGTACTTC.